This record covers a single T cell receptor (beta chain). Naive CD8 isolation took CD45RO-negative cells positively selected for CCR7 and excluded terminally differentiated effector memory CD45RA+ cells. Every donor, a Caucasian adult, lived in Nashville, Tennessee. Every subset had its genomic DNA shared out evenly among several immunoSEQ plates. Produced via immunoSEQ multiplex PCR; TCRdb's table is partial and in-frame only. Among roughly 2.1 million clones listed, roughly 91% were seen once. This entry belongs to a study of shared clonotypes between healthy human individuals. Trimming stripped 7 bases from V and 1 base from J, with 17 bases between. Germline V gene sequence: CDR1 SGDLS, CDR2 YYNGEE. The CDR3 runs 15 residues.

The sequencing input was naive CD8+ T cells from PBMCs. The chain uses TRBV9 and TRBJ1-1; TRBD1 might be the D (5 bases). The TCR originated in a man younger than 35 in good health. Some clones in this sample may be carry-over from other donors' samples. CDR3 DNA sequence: TGTGCCAGCCGCGCCCCCATACAGGAGAACACTGAAGCTTTCTTT. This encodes CASRAPIQENTEAFF. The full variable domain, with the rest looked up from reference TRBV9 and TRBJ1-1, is DSGVTQTPKHLITATGQRVTLRCSPRSGDLSVYWYQQSLDQGLQFLIQYYNGEERAKGNILERFSAQQFPDLHSELNLSSLELGDSALYFCASRAPIQENTEAFFGQGTRLTVV.